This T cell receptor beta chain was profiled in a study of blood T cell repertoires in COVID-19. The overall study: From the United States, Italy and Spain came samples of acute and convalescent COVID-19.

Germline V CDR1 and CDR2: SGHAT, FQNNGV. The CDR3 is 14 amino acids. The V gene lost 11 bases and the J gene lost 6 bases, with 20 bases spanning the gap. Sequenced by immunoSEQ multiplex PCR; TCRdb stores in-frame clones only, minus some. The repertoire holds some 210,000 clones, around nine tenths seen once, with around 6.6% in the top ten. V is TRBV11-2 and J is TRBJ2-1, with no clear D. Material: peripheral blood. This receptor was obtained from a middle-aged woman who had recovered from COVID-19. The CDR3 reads CASRSTGLFNEQFF. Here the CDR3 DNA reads TGTGCCTCGAGATCCACTGGGCTCTTCAATGAGCAGTTCTTC.